This T cell receptor (beta chain) was profiled in a study of blood T cell repertoires in COVID-19. For the study at large: There were acute and convalescent COVID-19 samples, and they came from the United States, Italy and Spain. Sample material is recorded as cDNA or gDNA derived from T cells, B-cell-depleted T cells, or PBMCs.

The CDR3 contains 15 residues. Trimming stripped 3 bases from V and 6 bases from J, with 15 bases between. Per germline, CDR1 SGHDN and CDR2 FVKESK. Authors' methods: It was from reference gene primer amplification that nucleated cell counts were estimated. TCRdb keeps only in-frame clones here, not all; method: immunoSEQ multiplex PCR. Clonal size and the V and J genes are those of that table, whereas D and trimming came from the DNA. Of approximately 100,000 clones listed, more than 75% are singletons. Sequenced material: peripheral blood. The chain links TRBV14 to TRBJ2-1; D may be TRBD2 (5 bases). This receptor was identified in a woman between 25 and 40 years old with acute or convalescent COVID-19. DNA for the CDR3: TGTGCCAGCAGCCACACTGAGGGCTTGGGCAATGAGCAGTTCTTC. Protein sequence: CASSHTEGLGNEQFF.